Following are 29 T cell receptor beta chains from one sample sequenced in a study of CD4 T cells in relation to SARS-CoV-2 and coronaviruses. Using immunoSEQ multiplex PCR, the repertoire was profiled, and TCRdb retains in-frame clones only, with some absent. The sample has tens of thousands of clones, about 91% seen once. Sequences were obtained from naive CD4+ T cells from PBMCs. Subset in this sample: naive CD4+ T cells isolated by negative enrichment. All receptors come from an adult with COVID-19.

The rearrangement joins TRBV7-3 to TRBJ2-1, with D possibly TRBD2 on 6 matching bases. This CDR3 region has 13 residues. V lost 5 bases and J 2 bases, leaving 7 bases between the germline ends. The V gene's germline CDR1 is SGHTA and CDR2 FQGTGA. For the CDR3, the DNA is TGTGCCAGCAGCGCGGGGACCTACAATGAGCAGTTCTTC. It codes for CASSAGTYNEQFF.

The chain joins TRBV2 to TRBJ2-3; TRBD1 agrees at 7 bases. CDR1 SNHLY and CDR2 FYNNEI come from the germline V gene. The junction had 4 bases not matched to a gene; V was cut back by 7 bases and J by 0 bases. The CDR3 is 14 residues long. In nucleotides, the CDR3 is TGTGCCAGCAAAGGGGGCATTAGCACAGATACGCAGTATTTT. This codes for CASKGGISTDTQYF.

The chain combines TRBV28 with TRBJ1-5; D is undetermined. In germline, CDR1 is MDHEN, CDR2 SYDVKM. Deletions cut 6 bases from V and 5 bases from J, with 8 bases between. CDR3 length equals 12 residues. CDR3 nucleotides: TGTGCCAGCAGGGAGGGATATCAGCCCCAGCATTTT. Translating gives CASREGYQPQHF.

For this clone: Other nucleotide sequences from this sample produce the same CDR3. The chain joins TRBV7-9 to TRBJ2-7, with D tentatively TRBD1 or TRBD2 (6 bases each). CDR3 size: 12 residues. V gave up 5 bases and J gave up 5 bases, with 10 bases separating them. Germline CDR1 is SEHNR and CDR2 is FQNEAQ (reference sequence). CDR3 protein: CASSPGGHEQYF. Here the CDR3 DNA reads TGTGCCAGCAGCCCCGGGGGCCACGAGCAGTACTTC.

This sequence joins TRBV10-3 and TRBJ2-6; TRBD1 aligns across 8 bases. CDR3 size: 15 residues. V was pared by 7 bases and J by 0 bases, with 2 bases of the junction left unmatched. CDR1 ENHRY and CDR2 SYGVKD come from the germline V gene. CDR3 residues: CAITTGGSGANVLTF. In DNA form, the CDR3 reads TGTGCCATCACCACAGGGGGCTCTGGGGCCAACGTCCTGACTTTC.

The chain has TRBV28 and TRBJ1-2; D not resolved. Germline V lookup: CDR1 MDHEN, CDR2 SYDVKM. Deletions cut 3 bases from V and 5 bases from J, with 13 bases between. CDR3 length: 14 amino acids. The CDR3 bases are TGTGCCAGCAGTTTTAATGGTGAGACGTATGGCTACACCTTC. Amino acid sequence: CASSFNGETYGYTF.

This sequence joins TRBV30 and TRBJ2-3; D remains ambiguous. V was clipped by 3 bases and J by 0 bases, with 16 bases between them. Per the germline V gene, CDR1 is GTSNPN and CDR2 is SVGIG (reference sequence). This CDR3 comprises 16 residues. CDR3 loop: CAWRSPPTSSTDTQYF. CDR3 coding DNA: TGTGCCTGGAGGTCCCCCCCCACCTCTAGCACAGATACGCAGTATTTT.

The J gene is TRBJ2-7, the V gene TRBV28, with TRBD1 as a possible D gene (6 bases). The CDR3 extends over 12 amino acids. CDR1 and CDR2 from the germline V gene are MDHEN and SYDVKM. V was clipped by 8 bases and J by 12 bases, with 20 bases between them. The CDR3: CASEGQTPPRYF. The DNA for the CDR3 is TGTGCCAGCGAAGGACAGACACCACCGCGGTACTTC.

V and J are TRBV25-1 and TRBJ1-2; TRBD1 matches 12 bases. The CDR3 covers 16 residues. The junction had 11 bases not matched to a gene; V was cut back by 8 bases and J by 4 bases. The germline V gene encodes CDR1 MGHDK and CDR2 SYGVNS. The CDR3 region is CASQGGQGASGYGYTF. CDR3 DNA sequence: TGTGCCAGCCAGGGGGGACAGGGGGCGAGCGGCTATGGCTACACCTTC.

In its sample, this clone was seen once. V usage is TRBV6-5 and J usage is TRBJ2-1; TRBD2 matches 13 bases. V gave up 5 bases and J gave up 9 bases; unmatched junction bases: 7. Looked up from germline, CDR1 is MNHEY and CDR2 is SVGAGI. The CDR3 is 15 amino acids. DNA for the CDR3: TGTGCCAGCAGTAAACTAGCGGGAGGGAGAGGTGAGCAGTTCTTC. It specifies CASSKLAGGRGEQFF.

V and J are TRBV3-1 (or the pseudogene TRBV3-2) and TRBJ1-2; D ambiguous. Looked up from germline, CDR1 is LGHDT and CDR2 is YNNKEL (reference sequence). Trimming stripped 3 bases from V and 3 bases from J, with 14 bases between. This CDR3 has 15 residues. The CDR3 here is CASSHGPDGYYGYTF. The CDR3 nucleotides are TGTGCCAGCAGCCATGGACCCGACGGTTACTATGGCTACACCTTC.

DNA of the CDR3: TGTGCCAGCAGTTTAAGGGATCTATACACCATATATTTT. This encodes CASSLRDLYTIYF. This chain links TRBV28 with TRBJ1-3, with D hard to call. The CDR3 totals 13 residues. Trimming cost V 2 bases and J 8 bases, with 10 bases left between them. CDR1 MDHEN and CDR2 SYDVKM come from the germline V gene.

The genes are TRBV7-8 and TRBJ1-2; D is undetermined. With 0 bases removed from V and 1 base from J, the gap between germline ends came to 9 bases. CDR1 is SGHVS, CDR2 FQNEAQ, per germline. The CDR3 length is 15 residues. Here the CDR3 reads CASSLALGINYGYTF. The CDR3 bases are TGTGCCAGCAGCTTAGCTTTAGGGATTAACTATGGCTACACCTTC. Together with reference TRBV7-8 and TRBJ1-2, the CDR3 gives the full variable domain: GAGVSQSPRYKVAKRGQDVALRCDPISGHVSLFWYQQALGQGPEFLTYFQNEAQLDKSGLPSDRFFAERPEGSVSTLKIQRTQQEDSAVYLCASSLALGINYGYTFGSGTRLTVV.

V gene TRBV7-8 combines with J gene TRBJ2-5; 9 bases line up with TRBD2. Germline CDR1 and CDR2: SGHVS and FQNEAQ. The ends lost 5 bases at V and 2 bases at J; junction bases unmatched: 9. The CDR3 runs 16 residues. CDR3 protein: CASSPSSGMWQETQYF. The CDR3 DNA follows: TGTGCCAGCAGCCCGTCTAGCGGGATGTGGCAAGAGACCCAGTACTTC.

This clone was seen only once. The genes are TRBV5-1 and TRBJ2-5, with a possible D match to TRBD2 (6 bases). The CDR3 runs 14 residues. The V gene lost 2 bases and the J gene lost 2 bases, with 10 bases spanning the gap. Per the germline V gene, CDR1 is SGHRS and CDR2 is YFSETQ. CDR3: CASSFRGIQETQYF. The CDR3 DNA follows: TGCGCCAGCAGCTTTCGGGGGATACAAGAGACCCAGTACTTC.

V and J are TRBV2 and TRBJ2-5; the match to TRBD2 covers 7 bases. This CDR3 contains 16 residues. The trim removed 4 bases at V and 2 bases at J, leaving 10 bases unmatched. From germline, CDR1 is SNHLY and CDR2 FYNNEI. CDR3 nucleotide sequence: TGTGCCAGCAGTGGGCTCACCGGGAGGCGACAAGAGACCCAGTACTTC. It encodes CASSGLTGRRQETQYF.

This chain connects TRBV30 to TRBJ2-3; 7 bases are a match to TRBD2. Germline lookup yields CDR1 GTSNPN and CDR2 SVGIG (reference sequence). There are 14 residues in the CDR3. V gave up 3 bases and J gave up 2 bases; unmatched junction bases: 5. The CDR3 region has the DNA TGTGCCTGGAGGGGGCTAGCGGCCACAGATACGCAGTATTTT. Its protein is CAWRGLAATDTQYF.

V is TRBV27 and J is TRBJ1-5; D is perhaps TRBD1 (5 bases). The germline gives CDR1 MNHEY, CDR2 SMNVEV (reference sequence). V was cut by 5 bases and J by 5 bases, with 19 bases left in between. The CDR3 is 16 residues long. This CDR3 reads CASSMTRGRGDQPQHF. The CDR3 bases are TGTGCCAGCAGTATGACCCGGGGCCGGGGAGATCAGCCCCAGCATTTT.

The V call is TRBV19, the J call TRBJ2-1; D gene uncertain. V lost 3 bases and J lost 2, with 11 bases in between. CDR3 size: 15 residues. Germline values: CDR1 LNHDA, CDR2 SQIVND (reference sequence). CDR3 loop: CASSIASFPYNEQFF. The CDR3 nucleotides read TGTGCCAGTAGTATCGCCTCTTTCCCCTACAATGAGCAGTTCTTC.

The CDR3 spells CASSLTTDTQYF. CDR3 DNA sequence: TGTGCCAGCAGCCTAACCACAGATACGCAGTATTTT. This rearrangement joins TRBV11-2 to TRBJ2-3; D ambiguous. V lost 5 bases and J 2 bases, leaving 5 bases between the germline ends. Germline-derived CDR1 and CDR2 are SGHAT and FQNNGV. The CDR3 is 12 amino acids.

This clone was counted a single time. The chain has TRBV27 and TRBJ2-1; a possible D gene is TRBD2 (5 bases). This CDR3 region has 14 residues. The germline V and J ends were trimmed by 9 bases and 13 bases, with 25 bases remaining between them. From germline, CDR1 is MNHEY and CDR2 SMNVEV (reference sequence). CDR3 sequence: CASHQTGNLGIQFF. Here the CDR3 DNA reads TGTGCCAGTCATCAAACCGGGAACTTAGGGATACAGTTCTTC.

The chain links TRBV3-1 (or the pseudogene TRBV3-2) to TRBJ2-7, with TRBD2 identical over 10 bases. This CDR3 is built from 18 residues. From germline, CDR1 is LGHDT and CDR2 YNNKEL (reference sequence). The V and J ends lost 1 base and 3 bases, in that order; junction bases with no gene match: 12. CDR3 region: CASSQAYLRSGRNYEQYF. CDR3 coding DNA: TGTGCCAGCAGCCAAGCTTATCTTCGTAGCGGGAGGAACTACGAGCAGTACTTC.

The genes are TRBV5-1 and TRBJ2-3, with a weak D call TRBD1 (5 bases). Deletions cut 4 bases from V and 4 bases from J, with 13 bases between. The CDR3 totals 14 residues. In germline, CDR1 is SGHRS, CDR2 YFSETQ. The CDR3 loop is CASSRGEYPDTQYF. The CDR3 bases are TGCGCCAGCAGCAGGGGCGAGTATCCAGATACGCAGTATTTT.

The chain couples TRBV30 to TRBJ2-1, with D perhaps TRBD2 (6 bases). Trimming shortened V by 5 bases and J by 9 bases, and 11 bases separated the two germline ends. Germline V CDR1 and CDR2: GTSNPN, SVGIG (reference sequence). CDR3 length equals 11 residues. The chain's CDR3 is CAWGGLGEQFF. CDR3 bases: TGTGCCTGGGGAGGGCTGGGTGAGCAGTTCTTC.

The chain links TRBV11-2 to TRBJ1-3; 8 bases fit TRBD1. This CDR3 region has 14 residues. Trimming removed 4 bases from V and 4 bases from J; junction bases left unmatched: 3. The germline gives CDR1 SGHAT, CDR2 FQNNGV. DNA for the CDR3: TGTGCCAGCAGCTCCAGGGGGCCCGGAAACACCATATATTTT. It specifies CASSSRGPGNTIYF. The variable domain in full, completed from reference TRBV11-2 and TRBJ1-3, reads EAGVAQSPRYKIIEKRQSVAFWCNPISGHATLYWYQQILGQGPKLLIQFQNNGVVDDSQLPKDRFSAERLKGVDSTLKIQPAKLEDSAVYLCASSSRGPGNTIYFGEGSWLTVV.

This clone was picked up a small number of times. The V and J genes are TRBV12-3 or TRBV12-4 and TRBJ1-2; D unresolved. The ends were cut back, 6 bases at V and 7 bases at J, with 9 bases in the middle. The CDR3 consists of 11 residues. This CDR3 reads CASRLGSGYTF. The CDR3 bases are TGTGCCAGCAGACTGGGCAGTGGCTACACCTTC.

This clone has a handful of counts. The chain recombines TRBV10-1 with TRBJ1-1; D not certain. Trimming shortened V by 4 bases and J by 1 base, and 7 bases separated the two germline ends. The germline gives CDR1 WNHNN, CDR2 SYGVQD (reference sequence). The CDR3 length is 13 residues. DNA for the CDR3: TGCGCCAGCAGTGGCGGCACGAACACTGAAGCTTTCTTT. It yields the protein CASSGGTNTEAFF.

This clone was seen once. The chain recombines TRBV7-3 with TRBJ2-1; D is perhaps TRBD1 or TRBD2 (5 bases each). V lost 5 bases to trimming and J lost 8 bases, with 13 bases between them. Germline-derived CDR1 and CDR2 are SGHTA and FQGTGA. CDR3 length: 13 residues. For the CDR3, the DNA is TGTGCCAGCAGCCCGGGGCCAAGGGATGAGCAGTTCTTC. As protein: CASSPGPRDEQFF.

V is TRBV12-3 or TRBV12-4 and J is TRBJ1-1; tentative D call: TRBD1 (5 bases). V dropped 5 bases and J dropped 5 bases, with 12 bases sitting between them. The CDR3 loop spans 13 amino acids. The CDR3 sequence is CASSTDSGTEAFF. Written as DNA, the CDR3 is TGTGCCAGCAGTACCGACAGCGGGACTGAAGCTTTCTTT.